These 13 T cell receptor beta chains came from one sample sequenced in a study of PD-L1 blockade in urothelial cancer. TCRdb's table, derived via immunoSEQ multiplex PCR, lists solely in-frame clones and lacks some. Of roughly 45,000 clones in the sample, more than 70% were seen once. Stated time point: pretreatment peripheral blood. The sequenced sample was PBMCs, obtained around atezolizumab (anti-PD-L1) treatment. These receptors all come from a man aged 60 to 69 with urothelial cancer.

The J gene is TRBJ2-3, the V gene TRBV11-2; D is perhaps TRBD2 (5 bases). Germline CDR1 and CDR2: SGHAT and FQNNGV. V lost 1 base and J lost 1, with 12 bases in between. The CDR3 contains 16 residues. The CDR3 sequence is CASSLGSGGRTDTQYF. The CDR3 DNA follows: TGTGCCAGCAGCTTAGGGTCGGGCGGGCGCACAGATACGCAGTATTTT.

This chain uses TRBV28 with TRBJ1-5; 8 bases are shared with TRBD1. J was trimmed by 3 bases and V by 6 bases; bases with no gene match: 7. CDR3 length equals 15 residues. Germline V gene sequence: CDR1 MDHEN, CDR2 SYDVKM. Here the CDR3 DNA reads TGTGCCAGCAGGGTACAGGGGGGGAACAATCAGCCCCAGCATTTT. Translation gives CASRVQGGNNQPQHF.

The chain recombines TRBV10-3 with TRBJ2-1, with a possible D match to TRBD2 (6 bases). V was cut by 3 bases and J by 2 bases, with 14 bases left in between. CDR3 length: 16 amino acids. The V gene's germline CDR1 is ENHRY and CDR2 SYGVKD. The CDR3 is CAISDGAGFPYNEQFF. DNA for the CDR3: TGTGCCATCAGTGACGGGGCGGGATTTCCCTACAATGAGCAGTTCTTC.

The chain has TRBV9 and TRBJ2-5; the match to TRBD1 covers 10 bases. The V gene end was trimmed by 0 bases and the J gene end by 1 base; junction bases not matched to a gene: 6. From germline, CDR1 is SGDLS and CDR2 YYNGEE. This CDR3 has 17 residues. CDR3: CASSVGGQGGTQETQYF. CDR3 sequence (DNA): TGTGCCAGCAGCGTAGGTGGACAGGGGGGGACCCAAGAGACCCAGTACTTC. Full variable domain (rest looked up from reference TRBV9 and TRBJ2-5): DSGVTQTPKHLITATGQRVTLRCSPRSGDLSVYWYQQSLDQGLQFLIQYYNGEERAKGNILERFSAQQFPDLHSELNLSSLELGDSALYFCASSVGGQGGTQETQYFGPGTRLLVL.

This chain links TRBV7-2 with TRBJ1-4; a possible D gene is TRBD1 (6 bases). Germline CDR1 and CDR2: SGHTA and FQGNSA. The CDR3 has 15 residues. V lost 5 bases and J lost 2, with 12 bases in between. CDR3 protein: CASSPQGRTNEKLFF. CDR3 DNA: TGTGCCAGCAGCCCCCAGGGGCGGACTAATGAAAAACTGTTTTTT.

The J gene is TRBJ1-1, the V gene TRBV10-2; D might be TRBD1 (5 bases). Trimming left V 5 bases short and J 3 bases short, with 13 bases between. CDR3 length: 14 residues. Germline CDR1 WSHSY, CDR2 SAAADI. The CDR3: CASSSGTGDTEAFF. The CDR3 DNA reads TGCGCCAGCAGTTCCGGGACGGGAGACACTGAAGCTTTCTTT.

This clone showed up just a few times. The V gene is TRBV7-2, the J gene TRBJ2-7; D not certain. V lost 5 bases and J 1 base, leaving 9 bases between the germline ends. This CDR3 is 13 amino acids long. Germline loops: CDR1 SGHTA, CDR2 FQGNSA. CDR3 loop: CASSPGRSYEQYF. CDR3 in DNA: TGTGCCAGCAGCCCAGGTCGGTCCTACGAGCAGTACTTC.

The J gene is TRBJ2-3, the V gene TRBV19; the D is unclear. This CDR3 spans 14 amino acids. Germline lookup yields CDR1 LNHDA and CDR2 SQIVND (reference sequence). With 6 bases removed from V and 0 bases from J, the gap between germline ends came to 10 bases. The CDR3 here is CASRLVGSTDTQYF. The CDR3, as DNA: TGTGCCAGTAGGCTGGTGGGCAGCACAGATACGCAGTATTTT.

CDR3 nucleotide sequence: TGTGCCACCAGCAGAGATCTAGCGGAGCAAGAGACCCAGTACTTC. Residues: CATSRDLAEQETQYF. The chain carries TRBV15 and TRBJ2-5, with 7 positions matching TRBD2. The CDR3 sequence is 15 residues long. The germline V gene has CDR1 LNHNV and CDR2 YYDKDF (reference sequence). The V segment lost 0 bases and the J segment 2 bases; nucleotides outside the gene matches: 3. The whole variable domain, filled in from reference TRBV15 and TRBJ2-5, reads DAMVIQNPRYQVTQFGKPVTLSCSQTLNHNVMYWYQQKSSQAPKLLFHYYDKDFNNEADTPDNFQSRRPNTSFCFLDIRSPGLGDTAMYLCATSRDLAEQETQYFGPGTRLLVL.

The chain recombines TRBV5-1 with TRBJ1-3, with D unresolved. The CDR3 covers 16 residues. Germline V gene data show CDR1 as SGHRS and CDR2 as YFSETQ. V was shortened by 0 bases and J by 4 bases, with 14 bases between the two germline ends. CDR3 in DNA: TGCGCCAGCAGCTTGGTTGGCGGGCACCTCGGAAACACCATATATTTT. It specifies CASSLVGGHLGNTIYF.

The chain is built from TRBV27 and TRBJ1-6, with D unresolved. The CDR3 spans 20 residues. The V and J ends lost 0 bases and 2 bases respectively, with 20 bases between them. Germline CDR1 MNHEY, CDR2 SMNVEV (reference sequence). The CDR3: CASSLSLGRQINTYNSPLHF. Written as DNA, the CDR3 is TGTGCCAGCAGTTTATCGTTGGGGAGACAAATCAATACCTATAATTCACCCCTCCACTTT.

The chain carries TRBV11-2 and TRBJ2-5; no clear D gene. The CDR3 covers 13 residues. V lost 0 bases and J lost 7, with 9 bases in between. Germline loops: CDR1 SGHAT, CDR2 FQNNGV. The CDR3 nucleotides are TGTGCCAGCAGCTTAGACCTCACCAGGACCCAGTACTTC. Translated: CASSLDLTRTQYF.

The chain has TRBV19 and TRBJ2-2; 9 bases match TRBD2. V lost 7 bases to trimming and J lost 1 base; unmatched junction nucleotides: 1. CDR1 and CDR2 from the germline V gene are LNHDA and SQIVND (reference sequence). The CDR3 loop spans 14 amino acids. CDR3 DNA: TGTGCCAGTACTAGCGGGGTGAACACCGGGGAGCTGTTTTTT. Its protein product is CASTSGVNTGELFF.